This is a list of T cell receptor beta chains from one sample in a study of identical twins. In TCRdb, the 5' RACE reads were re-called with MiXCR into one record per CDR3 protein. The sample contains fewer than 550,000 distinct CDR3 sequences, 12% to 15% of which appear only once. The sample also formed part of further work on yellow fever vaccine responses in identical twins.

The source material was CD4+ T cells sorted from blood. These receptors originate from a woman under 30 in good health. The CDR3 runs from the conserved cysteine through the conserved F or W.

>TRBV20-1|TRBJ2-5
CSASSGSGSQETQYF
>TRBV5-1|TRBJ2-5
CASSLDRGGKTQYF
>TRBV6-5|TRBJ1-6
CASSYSKDHSPLHF
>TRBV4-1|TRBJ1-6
CASSQDNPPGGADNSPLHF
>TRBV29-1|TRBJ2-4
CSVDGPQGAKNIQYF
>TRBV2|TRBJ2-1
CASSRRLADEQFF
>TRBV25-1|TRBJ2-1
CASNPDRGDNEQFF
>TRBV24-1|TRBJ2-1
CATSDAITGGAYNEQFF
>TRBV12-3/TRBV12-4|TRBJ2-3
CASTLAGGVSDTQYF
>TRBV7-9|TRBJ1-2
CASSSWTGLSNYGYTF
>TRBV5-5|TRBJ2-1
CASRISGRPYNEQFF
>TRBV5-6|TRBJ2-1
CASRTKEVFSYNEQFF
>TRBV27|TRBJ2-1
CASSLGRESLNEQFF
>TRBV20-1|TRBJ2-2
CSALAGPGTGELFF
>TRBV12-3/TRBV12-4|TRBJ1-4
CASTLGSGRPNEKLFF
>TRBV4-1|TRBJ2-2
CASSQLDLIVNTGELFF
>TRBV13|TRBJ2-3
CASSLAEATDTQYF
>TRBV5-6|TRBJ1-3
CASRRGQPGNTIYF
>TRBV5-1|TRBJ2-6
CASSLGQSSGANVLTF
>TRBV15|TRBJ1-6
CATSRKSQGQNSPLHF
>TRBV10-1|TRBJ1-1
CASSDRNLNTEAFF
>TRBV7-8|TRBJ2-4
CASSLGGENIQYF
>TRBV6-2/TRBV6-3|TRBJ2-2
CASSGRGTSNAGELFF
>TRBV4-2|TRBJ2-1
CASSSGTSGGNEQFF
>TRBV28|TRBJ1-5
CASSSGGAGQPQHF
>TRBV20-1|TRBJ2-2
CSASGGMGELFF
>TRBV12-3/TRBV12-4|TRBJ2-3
CASTRRTSTDTQYF
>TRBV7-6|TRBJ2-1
CASSPIAGGRGEQFF
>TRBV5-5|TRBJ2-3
CASSFRGWNTDTQYF
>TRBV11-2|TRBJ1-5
CASSWDGNSNQPQHF
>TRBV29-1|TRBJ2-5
CSVDFEETQYF
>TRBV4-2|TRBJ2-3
CASSSVRGGRGDTQYF
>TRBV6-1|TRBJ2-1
CASSLGQVRSYNEQFF
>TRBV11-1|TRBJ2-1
CASSSTGVEWDEQFF
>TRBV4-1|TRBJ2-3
CASSRVRQDTQYF
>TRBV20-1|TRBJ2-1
CSARILYNEQFF
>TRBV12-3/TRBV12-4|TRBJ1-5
CASSLSDSYSNQPQHF
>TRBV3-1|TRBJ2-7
CASSQPVQFGYEQYF
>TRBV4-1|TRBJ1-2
CASSSGSGTGNGYTF
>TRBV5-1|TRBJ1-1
CASSSRGLTEAFF
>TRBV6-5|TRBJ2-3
CASSYYSGGWTDTQYF
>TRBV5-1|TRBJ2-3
CASSTGFRTDTQYF
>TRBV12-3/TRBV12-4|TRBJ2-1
CASRGLAGGEQFF
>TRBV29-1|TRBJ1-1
CSVAQGTMNTEAFF
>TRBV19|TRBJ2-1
CASSWEGGNEQFF
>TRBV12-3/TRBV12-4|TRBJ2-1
CASSRPSGNEQFF
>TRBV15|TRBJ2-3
CATSRDQGASTDTQYF
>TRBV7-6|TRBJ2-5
CASSLQLINGETQYF
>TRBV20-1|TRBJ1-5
CSAGGRISNQPQHF
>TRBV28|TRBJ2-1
CASSRAHEQFF
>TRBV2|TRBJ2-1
CASKLGALYNEQFF
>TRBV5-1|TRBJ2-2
CASSQRTITGELFF
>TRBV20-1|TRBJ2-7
CSARWAGRLHEQYF